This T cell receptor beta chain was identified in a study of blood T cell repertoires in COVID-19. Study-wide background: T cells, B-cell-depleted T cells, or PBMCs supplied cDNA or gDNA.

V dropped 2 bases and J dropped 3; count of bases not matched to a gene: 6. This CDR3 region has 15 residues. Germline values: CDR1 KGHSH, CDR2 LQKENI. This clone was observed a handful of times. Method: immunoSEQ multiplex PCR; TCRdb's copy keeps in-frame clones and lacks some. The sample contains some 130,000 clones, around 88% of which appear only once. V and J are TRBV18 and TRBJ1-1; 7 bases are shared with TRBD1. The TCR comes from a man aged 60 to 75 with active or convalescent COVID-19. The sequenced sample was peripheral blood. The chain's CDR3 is CASSPSGGWHTEAFF. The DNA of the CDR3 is TGTGCCAGCTCACCATCAGGGGGGTGGCACACTGAAGCTTTCTTT.